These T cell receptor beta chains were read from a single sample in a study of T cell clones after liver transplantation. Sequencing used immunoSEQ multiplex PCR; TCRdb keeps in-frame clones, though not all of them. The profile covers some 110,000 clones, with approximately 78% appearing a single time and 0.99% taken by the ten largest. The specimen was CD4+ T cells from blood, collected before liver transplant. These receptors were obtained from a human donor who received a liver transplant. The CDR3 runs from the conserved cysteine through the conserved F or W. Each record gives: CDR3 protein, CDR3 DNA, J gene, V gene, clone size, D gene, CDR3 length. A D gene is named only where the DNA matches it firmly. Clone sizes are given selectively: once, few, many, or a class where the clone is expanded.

CASSYTASGRYEQFF | TGTGCCAGCAGTTACACGGCTAGCGGGAGGTATGAGCAGTTCTTC | TRBJ2-1 | TRBV6-5 | . | TRBD2 | 15
CASREQRSTDTQYF | TGCGCCAGCAGGGAACAGCGGTCCACAGATACGCAGTATTTT | TRBJ2-3 | TRBV5-1 | . | . | 14
CASSGLPPRDTQYF | TGTGCCAGCAGTGGGTTACCACCCCGGGATACGCAGTATTTT | TRBJ2-3 | TRBV2 | . | . | 14
CASSQKGIGGYTF | TGTGCCAGCAGTCAAAAGGGAATCGGTGGCTACACCTTC | TRBJ1-2 | TRBV2 | few | . | 13
CASSLTRSWVRVSGNTIYF | TGTGCCAGCAGTTTGACGAGGTCGTGGGTTAGGGTCTCTGGAAACACCATATATTTT | TRBJ1-3 | TRBV28 | . | . | 19
CASSTPPADEQYF | TGTGCCAGCAGCACCCCCCCCGCCGACGAGCAGTACTTC | TRBJ2-7 | TRBV9 | . | . | 13
CASSLYSNSNQPQHF | TGCGCCAGCAGCTTGTACAGTAATAGCAATCAGCCCCAGCATTTT | TRBJ1-5 | TRBV5-1 | . | . | 15
CASSAGPGNSPLHF | TGCGCCAGCAGTGCTGGGCCAGGCAATTCACCCCTCCACTTT | TRBJ1-6 | TRBV10-2 | once | . | 14
CASSLGGTVSNQPQHF | TGTGCCAGTAGTCTCGGGGGGACAGTTAGCAATCAGCCCCAGCATTTT | TRBJ1-5 | TRBV19 | . | TRBD1 | 16
CAISERGGSEAFF | TGTGCCATCAGTGAGCGGGGGGGGAGTGAAGCTTTCTTT | TRBJ1-1 | TRBV10-3 | . | . | 13
CASSLLGASTDTQYF | TGTGCCAGCAGTTTATTAGGGGCTAGCACAGATACGCAGTATTTT | TRBJ2-3 | TRBV28 | . | . | 15
CASSLAGTGTETQYF | TGTGCCAGCAGCTTAGCGGGGACAGGTACAGAGACCCAGTACTTC | TRBJ2-5 | TRBV7-7 | few | TRBD1 | 15
CASSRGDTGELFF | TGTGCCAGCAGCAGGGGTGATACCGGGGAGCTGTTTTTT | TRBJ2-2 | TRBV7-2 | . | . | 13
CATSRALTGYYTEAFF | TGTGCCACCAGCAGAGCCCTGACAGGGTATTACACTGAAGCTTTCTTT | TRBJ1-1 | TRBV15 | . | TRBD1 | 16
CASSMTVGGNNEQFF | TGTGCCAGCAGCATGACAGTCGGGGGGAACAATGAGCAGTTCTTC | TRBJ2-1 | TRBV5-4 | few | TRBD2 | 15
CASSLVGGRGQETQYF | TGTGCCAGCAGCTTAGTAGGGGGCAGGGGGCAAGAGACCCAGTACTTC | TRBJ2-5 | TRBV7-2 | . | TRBD1 | 16
CATRGTVGYTF | TGTGCCACCAGGGGGACAGTAGGCTACACCTTC | TRBJ1-2 | TRBV10-3 | . | TRBD1 | 11
CASSFGGLTDTQYF | TGTGCCAGCAGTTTCGGGGGCCTCACAGATACGCAGTATTTT | TRBJ2-3 | TRBV28 | . | . | 14
CASSFELGSDTQYF | TGCGCCAGCAGCTTTGAACTAGGCTCGGATACGCAGTATTTT | TRBJ2-3 | TRBV5-1 | . | . | 14
CASRSGLAGGYNEQFF | TGTGCCAGCAGATCGGGACTAGCGGGGGGCTATAATGAGCAGTTCTTC | TRBJ2-1 | TRBV7-9 | few | TRBD2 | 16
CASSLVGFSSYEQYF | TGTGCCAGCAGCTTAGTCGGGTTCAGCTCCTACGAGCAGTACTTC | TRBJ2-7 | TRBV11-2 | . | . | 15
CASRHRGGYTF | TGTGCCAGCAGACACAGGGGCGGCTACACCTTC | TRBJ1-2 | TRBV28 | . | TRBD1 | 11
CSVTATNYGYTF | TGCAGCGTGACCGCTACTAACTATGGCTACACCTTC | TRBJ1-2 | TRBV29-1 | . | . | 12
CASSFNGVQETQYF | TGTGCCAGCAGCTTCAACGGGGTTCAAGAGACCCAGTACTTC | TRBJ2-5 | TRBV11-2 | . | . | 14
CASSLAGLAGVGTDTQYF | TGTGCCAGCAGCTTAGCGGGACTAGCGGGAGTGGGGACAGATACGCAGTATTTT | TRBJ2-3 | TRBV7-9 | . | TRBD2 | 18
CASTMTGRNTYGYTF | TGTGCCAGCACTATGACGGGCAGGAATACCTATGGCTACACCTTC | TRBJ1-2 | TRBV6-4 | . | . | 15
CASSQDASGVSDTQYF | TGCGCCAGCAGCCAAGATGCTAGCGGGGTCTCAGATACGCAGTATTTT | TRBJ2-3 | TRBV4-1 | . | TRBD2 | 16
CASLSSGRAVRQPQHF | TGTGCCAGTCTAAGCTCGGGCAGGGCGGTCAGGCAGCCCCAGCATTTT | TRBJ1-5 | TRBV28 | . | . | 16
CASSAGTSGSTDTQYF | TGCGCCAGCAGTGCTGGGACTAGCGGGAGCACAGATACGCAGTATTTT | TRBJ2-3 | TRBV10-1 | . | TRBD2 | 16
CAWSVLLGQGRFPDTQYF | TGTGCCTGGAGTGTACTATTGGGACAGGGAAGGTTTCCGGATACGCAGTATTTT | TRBJ2-3 | TRBV30 | few | TRBD1 | 18
CASIGGIGGTYNEQFF | TGTGCCAGTATTGGAGGGATTGGTGGAACCTACAATGAGCAGTTCTTC | TRBJ2-1 | TRBV19 | once | . | 16
CASSWSGTGGADTQYF | TGCGCCAGCAGCTGGTCCGGGACAGGGGGTGCAGATACGCAGTATTTT | TRBJ2-3 | TRBV5-1 | . | TRBD1 | 16
CASSGTALSYGYTF | TGCGCCAGCAGCGGGACAGCTCTAAGTTATGGCTACACCTTC | TRBJ1-2 | TRBV5-1 | . | TRBD1 | 14
CASSPQGGTDTQYF | TGTGCCAGCTCACCGCAGGGGGGCACAGATACGCAGTATTTT | TRBJ2-3 | TRBV18 | . | TRBD1 | 14
CAWSVRGANIQYF | TGTGCCTGGAGTGTAAGGGGTGCTAACATTCAGTACTTC | TRBJ2-4 | TRBV30 | once | . | 13
CASSLMRTVGHEQFF | TGTGCCAGCAGCTTAATGAGGACCGTTGGGCATGAGCAGTTCTTC | TRBJ2-1 | TRBV7-3 | . | . | 15
CASSLSGRAGGNQPQHF | TGTGCCAGCAGCTTGTCGGGCAGGGCAGGGGGCAATCAGCCCCAGCATTTT | TRBJ1-5 | TRBV5-8 | . | . | 17
CASIPTGGTSGANVLTF | TGTGCCAGTATCCCAACAGGGGGTACGTCTGGGGCCAACGTCCTGACTTTC | TRBJ2-6 | TRBV19 | few | TRBD1 | 17
CASSLKGKSPLHF | TGTGCCAGCAGTTTAAAGGGAAAGTCACCCCTCCACTTT | TRBJ1-6 | TRBV27 | . | . | 13
CASSHGFVAFF | TGTGCCAGCAGTCATGGTTTTGTAGCTTTCTTT | TRBJ1-1 | TRBV7-2 | . | . | 11
CASYRDQYGYTF | TGTGCCAGCTACCGGGACCAATATGGCTACACCTTC | TRBJ1-2 | TRBV18 | . | . | 12
CASRAGHTYGYTF | TGTGCCAGCAGGGCAGGGCACACCTATGGCTACACCTTC | TRBJ1-2 | TRBV28 | . | . | 13
CASSAFLKTVDTEAFF | TGTGCCAGCAGCGCCTTTTTGAAGACAGTGGACACTGAAGCTTTCTTT | TRBJ1-1 | TRBV5-6 | . | . | 16
CSVGVGSVRGEKLFF | TGCAGCGTTGGAGTGGGATCTGTAAGGGGTGAAAAACTGTTTTTT | TRBJ1-4 | TRBV29-1 | few | . | 15
CASTGRVLNTEAFF | TGTGCCAGCACTGGGAGGGTACTTAACACTGAAGCTTTCTTT | TRBJ1-1 | TRBV25-1 | . | . | 14
CASSIDLTYEQYF | TGTGCCAGTAGTATAGACTTGACTTACGAGCAGTACTTC | TRBJ2-7 | TRBV19 | . | . | 13
CASSPNIGPYEQYF | TGCGCCAGCAGCCCCAATATCGGTCCCTACGAGCAGTACTTC | TRBJ2-7 | TRBV4-3 | . | . | 14
CASSQNRQGSSEKLFF | TGTGCCAGCAGCCAAAACCGACAGGGGAGTAGTGAAAAACTGTTTTTT | TRBJ1-4 | TRBV7-2 | . | TRBD1 | 16
CASSDLRPNIQYF | TGTGCCAGCAGTGATCTCCGCCCAAACATTCAGTACTTC | TRBJ2-4 | TRBV6-1 | . | . | 13
CASSLATEGAGNTIYF | TGTGCCAGCAGTTTAGCTACCGAGGGGGCCGGAAACACCATATATTTT | TRBJ1-3 | TRBV27 | . | TRBD1 | 16
CSVVGRPNTEAFF | TGCAGCGTTGTGGGTAGACCAAACACTGAAGCTTTCTTT | TRBJ1-1 | TRBV29-1 | . | . | 13
CASSLGPEGGQQYF | TGTGCCAGCAGTTTGGGCCCAGAGGGGGGTCAGCAGTACTTC | TRBJ2-7 | TRBV28 | . | . | 14
CASSLVSGGTEAFF | TGCGCCAGCAGCTTGGTATCGGGGGGCACTGAAGCTTTCTTT | TRBJ1-1 | TRBV5-1 | . | . | 14
CASSYSSQGGAYEQYF | TGTGCCAGCAGTTACTCGAGTCAGGGGGGCGCCTACGAGCAGTACTTC | TRBJ2-7 | TRBV6-5 | once | . | 16
CASSATQGVTETQYF | TGTGCCAGCAGTGCAACGCAGGGGGTAACGGAGACCCAGTACTTC | TRBJ2-5 | TRBV25-1 | few | TRBD1 | 15
CASRWTESTDTQYF | TGTGCCAGCAGGTGGACGGAGAGCACAGATACGCAGTATTTT | TRBJ2-3 | TRBV2 | . | . | 14
CASSHPSSGGQTDTQYF | TGTGCCAGCAGCCACCCCTCTAGCGGGGGGCAAACAGATACGCAGTATTTT | TRBJ2-3 | TRBV4-2 | . | TRBD2 | 17
CASSQDAGTDYEQYF | TGTGCCAGCAGCCAAGATGCCGGGACGGACTACGAGCAGTACTTC | TRBJ2-7 | TRBV4-2 | . | . | 15
CASSLPAGGATNSPLHF | TGTGCCAGCAGCTTACCGGCGGGGGGGGCTACCAATTCACCCCTCCACTTT | TRBJ1-6 | TRBV7-2 | . | . | 17